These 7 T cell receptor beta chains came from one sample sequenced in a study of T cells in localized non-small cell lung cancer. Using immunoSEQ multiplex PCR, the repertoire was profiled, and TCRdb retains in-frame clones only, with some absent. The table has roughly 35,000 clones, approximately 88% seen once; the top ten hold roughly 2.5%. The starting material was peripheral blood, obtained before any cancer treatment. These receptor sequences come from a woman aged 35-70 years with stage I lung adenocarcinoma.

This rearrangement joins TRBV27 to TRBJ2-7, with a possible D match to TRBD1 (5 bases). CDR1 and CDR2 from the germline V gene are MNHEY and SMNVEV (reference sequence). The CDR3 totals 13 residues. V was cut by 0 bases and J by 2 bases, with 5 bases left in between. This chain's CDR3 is CASSLSRAYEQYF. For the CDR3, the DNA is TGTGCCAGCAGTTTATCCAGGGCCTACGAGCAGTACTTC.

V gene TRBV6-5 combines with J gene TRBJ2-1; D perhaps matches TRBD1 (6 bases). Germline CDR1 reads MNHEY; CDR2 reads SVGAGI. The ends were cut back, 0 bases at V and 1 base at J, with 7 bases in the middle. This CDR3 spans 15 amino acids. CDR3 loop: CASSYSGQSYNEQFF. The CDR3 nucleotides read TGTGCCAGCAGTTACTCGGGACAATCCTACAATGAGCAGTTCTTC.

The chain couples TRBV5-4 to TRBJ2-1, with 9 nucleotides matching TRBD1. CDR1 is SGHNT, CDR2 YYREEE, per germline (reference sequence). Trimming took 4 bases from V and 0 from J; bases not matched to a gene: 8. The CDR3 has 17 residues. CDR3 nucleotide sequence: TGTGCCAGCAGCCGTACAGGGGGCGCATCCTCCTACAATGAGCAGTTCTTC. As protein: CASSRTGGASSYNEQFF.

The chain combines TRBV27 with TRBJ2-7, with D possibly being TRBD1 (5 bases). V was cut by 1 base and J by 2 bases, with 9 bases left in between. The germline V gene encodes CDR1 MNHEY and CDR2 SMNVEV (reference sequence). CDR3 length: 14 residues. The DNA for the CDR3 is TGTGCCAGCAGTTTATTGCCAGGGACCTACGAGCAGTACTTC. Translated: CASSLLPGTYEQYF.

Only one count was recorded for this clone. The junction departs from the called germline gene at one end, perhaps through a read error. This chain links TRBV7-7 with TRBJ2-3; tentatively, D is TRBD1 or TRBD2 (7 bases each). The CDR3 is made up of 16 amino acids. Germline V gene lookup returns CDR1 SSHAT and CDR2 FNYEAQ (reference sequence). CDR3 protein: CASSLGGGREADTQYF. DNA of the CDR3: TGTGCTAGCAGCTTAGGGGGCGGGAGAGAGGCAGATACGCAGTATTTT.

For the CDR3, the DNA is TGTGCCAGCAGGCGACCCAGGGGGCTAGAAGCCGGGGAGCTGTTTTTT. Translating gives CASRRPRGLEAGELFF. The chain is built from TRBV7-9 and TRBJ2-2, with TRBD1 matching 8 bases. V shed 6 bases and J 6 bases; nucleotides not matched to a gene: 12. The CDR3 extends over 16 amino acids. From germline, CDR1 is SEHNR and CDR2 FQNEAQ (reference sequence).

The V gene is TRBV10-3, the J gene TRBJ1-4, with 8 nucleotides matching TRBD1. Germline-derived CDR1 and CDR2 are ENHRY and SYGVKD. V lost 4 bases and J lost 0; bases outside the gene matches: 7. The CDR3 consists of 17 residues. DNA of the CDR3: TGTGCCATCAGTGGGGACAGGCCAGTTGCAACTAATGAAAAACTGTTTTTT. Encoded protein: CAISGDRPVATNEKLFF.